This entry lists 5 T cell receptor beta chains sequenced from one sample in a study of graft-versus-host responses after intestinal transplantation. Using immunoSEQ multiplex PCR, the repertoire was profiled, and TCRdb retains in-frame clones only, with some absent. The repertoire holds over 10,000 clones, with more than 85% as singletons. The input for sequencing was PBMCs, taken about 37 months after intestinal transplantation. These receptors came from a human patient who received an intestinal transplant, so some T cells may come from the graft donor.

The chain joins TRBV10-3 to TRBJ2-7; 9 positions match TRBD1. CDR1 is ENHRY, CDR2 SYGVKD, per germline. This CDR3 has 13 amino acids. J gave up 2 bases and V 4 bases, and 0 bases lay outside the gene matches. In nucleotides, the CDR3 is TGTGCCATCAGTGGACAGGGGGCCTACGAGCAGTACTTC. It specifies CAISGQGAYEQYF.

V usage is TRBV10-2 and J usage is TRBJ2-2, with no clear D. V lost 0 bases to trimming and J lost 6 bases, with 2 bases between them. Germline V gives CDR1 WSHSY, CDR2 SAAADI. This CDR3 contains 12 residues. The CDR3 loop reads CASSESPGELFF. As DNA, the CDR3 is TGCGCCAGCAGTGAGTCCCCCGGGGAGCTGTTTTTT.

V usage is TRBV10-3 and J usage is TRBJ1-1, with D hard to call. The CDR3 consists of 15 residues. Germline V gene data show CDR1 as ENHRY and CDR2 as SYGVKD. The V and J ends lost 0 bases and 7 bases respectively, with 15 bases between them. The CDR3 DNA follows: TGTGCCATCAGTGAGTCGATAGGGATTTTGGGTGAAGCTTTCTTT. It translates to CAISESIGILGEAFF.

The chain has TRBV18 and TRBJ2-3; D remains unclear. The CDR3 sequence is 12 residues long. Trimming took off 6 bases at V and 2 bases at J, with 6 bases between the two ends. Germline CDR1 is KGHSH and CDR2 is LQKENI. The CDR3: CASSHYTDTQYF. The CDR3 coding sequence is TGTGCCAGCTCCCACTACACAGATACGCAGTATTTT.

This chain uses TRBV19 with TRBJ2-2; unclear D gene. Looked up from germline, CDR1 is LNHDA and CDR2 is SQIVND (reference sequence). The CDR3 runs 15 residues. Trimming stripped 4 bases from V and 4 bases from J, with 13 bases between. The CDR3 DNA follows: TGTGCCAGTAGTAAGGGCCGGCGCCCCACCGGGGAGCTGTTTTTT. Its protein is CASSKGRRPTGELFF.